This T cell receptor (beta chain) appears in the sequencing data of a study of Ad26.COV2.S vaccination and SARS-CoV-2 variants. Study-level information: The vaccine Ad26.COV2.S was put into the muscle once, or twice with 56 days between.

Assay: immunoSEQ multiplex PCR; the TCRdb copy retains only in-frame clones and omits some. The sample lists about 220,000 clones, roughly 90% occurring once. Treatment meaning: about 20 received Ad26.COV2.S at low or high dose, single or two shots; several received placebo; per-sample allocation not given. Day 63 after the first injection of vaccine or placebo was the sampling time. Germline V gene sequence: CDR1 SGHAT, CDR2 FQNNGV. The CDR3 is 15 residues long. V shed 1 base and J 4 bases; nucleotides not matched to a gene: 4. The specimen was peripheral blood, collected in a trial of Ad26.COV2.S vaccine versus placebo. This rearrangement joins TRBV11-2 to TRBJ2-7; 10 positions agree with TRBD1. This clonotype was obtained from a person between 18 and 65 years old who received the Ad26.COV2.S COVID-19 vaccine or a placebo. For the CDR3, the DNA is TGTGCCAGCAGCTTAGGGGACAGGGGATTATACGAGCAGTACTTC. Encoded protein: CASSLGDRGLYEQYF.